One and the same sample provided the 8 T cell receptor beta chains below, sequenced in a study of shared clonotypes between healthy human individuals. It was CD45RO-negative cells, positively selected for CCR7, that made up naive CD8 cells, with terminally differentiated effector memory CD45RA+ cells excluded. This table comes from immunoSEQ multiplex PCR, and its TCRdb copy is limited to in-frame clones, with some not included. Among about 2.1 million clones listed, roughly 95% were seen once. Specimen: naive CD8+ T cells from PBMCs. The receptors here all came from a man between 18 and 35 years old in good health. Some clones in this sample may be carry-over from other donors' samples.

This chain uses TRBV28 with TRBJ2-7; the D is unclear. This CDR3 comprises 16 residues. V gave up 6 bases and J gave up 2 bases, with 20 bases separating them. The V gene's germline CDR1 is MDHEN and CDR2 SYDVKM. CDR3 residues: CASRTINAPLAYEQYF. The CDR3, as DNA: TGTGCCAGCAGAACAATTAACGCTCCCCTGGCCTACGAGCAGTACTTC.

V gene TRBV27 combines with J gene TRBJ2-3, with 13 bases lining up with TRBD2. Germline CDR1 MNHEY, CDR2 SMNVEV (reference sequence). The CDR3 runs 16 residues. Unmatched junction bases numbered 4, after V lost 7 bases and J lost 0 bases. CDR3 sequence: CASKGLAGTSTDTQYF. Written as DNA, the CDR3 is TGTGCCAGCAAGGGACTAGCGGGAACTAGCACAGATACGCAGTATTTT.

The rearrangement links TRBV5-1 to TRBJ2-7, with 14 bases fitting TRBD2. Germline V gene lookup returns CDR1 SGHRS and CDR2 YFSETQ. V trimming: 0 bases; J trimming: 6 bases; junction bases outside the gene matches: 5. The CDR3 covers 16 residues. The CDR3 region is CASSLDFGLAGGEQYF. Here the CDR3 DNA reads TGCGCCAGCAGCTTGGATTTTGGACTAGCGGGGGGCGAGCAGTACTTC.

CDR3 sequence (DNA): TGTGCCAGCAGCCTCTCCTCCGCGGGGTTTTACAATGAGCAGTTCTTC. Its protein is CASSLSSAGFYNEQFF. The chain uses TRBV9 and TRBJ2-1; a weak D match, TRBD2 (6 bases). The CDR3 has 16 residues. Germline V gene sequence: CDR1 SGDLS, CDR2 YYNGEE. V lost 4 bases to trimming and J lost 4 bases, with 18 bases between them.

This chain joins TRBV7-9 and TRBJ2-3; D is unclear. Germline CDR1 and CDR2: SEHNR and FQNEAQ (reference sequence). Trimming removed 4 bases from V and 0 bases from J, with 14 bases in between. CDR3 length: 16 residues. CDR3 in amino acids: CASSSLDGASTDTQYF. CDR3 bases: TGTGCCAGCAGCTCCCTGGACGGTGCTAGCACAGATACGCAGTATTTT.

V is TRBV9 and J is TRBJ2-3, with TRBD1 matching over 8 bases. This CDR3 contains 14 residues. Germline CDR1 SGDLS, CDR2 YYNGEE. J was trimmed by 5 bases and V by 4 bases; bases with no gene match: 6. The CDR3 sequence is CASSPLDRVDTQYF. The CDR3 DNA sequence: TGTGCCAGCAGCCCCCTGGACAGGGTAGATACGCAGTATTTT.

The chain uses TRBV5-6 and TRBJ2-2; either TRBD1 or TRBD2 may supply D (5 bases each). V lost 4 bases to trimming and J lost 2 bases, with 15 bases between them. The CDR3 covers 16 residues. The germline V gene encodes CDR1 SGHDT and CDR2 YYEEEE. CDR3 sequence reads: CASSPRERTNTGELFF. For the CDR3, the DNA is TGTGCCAGCAGCCCACGGGAAAGGACAAACACCGGGGAGCTGTTTTTT.

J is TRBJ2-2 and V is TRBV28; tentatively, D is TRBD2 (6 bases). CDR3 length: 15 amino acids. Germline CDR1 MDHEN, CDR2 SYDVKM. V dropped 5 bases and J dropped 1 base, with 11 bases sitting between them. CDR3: CASSLANQNTGELFF. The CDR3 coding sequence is TGTGCCAGCAGTCTAGCGAACCAGAACACCGGGGAGCTGTTTTTT.